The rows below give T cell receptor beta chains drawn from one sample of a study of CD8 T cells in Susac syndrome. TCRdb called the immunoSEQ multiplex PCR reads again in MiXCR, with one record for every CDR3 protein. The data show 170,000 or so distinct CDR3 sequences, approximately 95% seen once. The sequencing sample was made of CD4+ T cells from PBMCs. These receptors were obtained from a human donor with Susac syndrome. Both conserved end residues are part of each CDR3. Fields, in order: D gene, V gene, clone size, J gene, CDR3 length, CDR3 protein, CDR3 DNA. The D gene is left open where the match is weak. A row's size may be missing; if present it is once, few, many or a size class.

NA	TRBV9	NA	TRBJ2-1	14	CASSVAVSGREQFF	TGTGCCAGCAGCGTAGCTGTAAGCGGCCGTGAGCAGTTCTTC
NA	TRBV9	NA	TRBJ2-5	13	CASSGGRGETQYF	TGTGCCAGCAGCGGCGGGCGGGGAGAGACCCAGTACTTC
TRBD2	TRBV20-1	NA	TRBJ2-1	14	CSAPVPSGSDEQFF	TGCAGTGCTCCGGTCCCTAGCGGGAGTGATGAGCAGTTCTTC
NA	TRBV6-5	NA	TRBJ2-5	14	CASSSTGFGETQYF	TGTGCCAGCAGTTCAACAGGGTTTGGTGAGACCCAGTACTTC
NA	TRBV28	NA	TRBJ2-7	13	CASSPRRTYEQYF	TGTGCCAGCAGCCCTCGGAGGACCTACGAGCAGTACTTC
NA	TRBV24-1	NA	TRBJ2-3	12	CATSDSSVAQYF	TGTGCCACCAGTGATTCCTCGGTGGCGCAGTATTTT
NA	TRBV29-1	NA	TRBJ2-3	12	CSVAETTDTQYF	TGCAGCGTTGCTGAGACCACAGATACGCAGTATTTT
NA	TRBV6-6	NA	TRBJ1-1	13	CASSYDVNTEAFF	TGTGCCAGCAGTTACGACGTGAACACTGAAGCTTTCTTT
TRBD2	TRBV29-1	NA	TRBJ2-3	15	CSVRLAGGFTDTQYF	TGCAGCGTTCGGCTAGCGGGGGGATTCACAGATACGCAGTATTTT
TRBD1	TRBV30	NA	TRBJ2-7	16	CAWSASYRGLPYEQYF	TGTGCCTGGAGTGCATCCTACAGGGGGCTTCCCTACGAGCAGTACTTC
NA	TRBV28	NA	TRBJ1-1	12	CASSSTRSQRLF	TGTGCCAGCAGTTCCACCAGATCTCAACGCCTCTTT
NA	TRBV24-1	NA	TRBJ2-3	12	CATSVAGDTQYF	TGTGCCACCAGTGTGGCTGGAGATACGCAGTATTTT
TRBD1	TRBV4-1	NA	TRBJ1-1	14	CASSQTGFITEAFF	TGCGCCAGCAGCCAGACAGGGTTTATTACTGAAGCTTTCTTT
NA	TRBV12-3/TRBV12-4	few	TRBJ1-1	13	CASSLQRNTEAFF	TGTGCCAGCAGTTTACAGCGAAACACTGAAGCTTTCTTT
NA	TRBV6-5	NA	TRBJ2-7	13	CASSWGAWYEQYF	TGTGCCAGCAGTTGGGGAGCGTGGTACGAGCAGTACTTC
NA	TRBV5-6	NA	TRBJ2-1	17	CASSPPEGGHTYNEQFF	TGTGCCAGCAGCCCTCCGGAAGGAGGACACACCTACAATGAGCAGTTCTTC
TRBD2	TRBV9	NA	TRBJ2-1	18	CASSAGLPNQDSYNEQFF	TGTGCCAGCAGCGCGGGACTACCCAACCAGGACTCCTACAATGAGCAGTTCTTC
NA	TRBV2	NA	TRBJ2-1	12	CASRGSMVEQFF	TGTGCCAGCAGGGGGTCTATGGTTGAGCAGTTCTTC
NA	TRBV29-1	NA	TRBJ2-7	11	CSVERGFEQYF	TGCAGCGTTGAACGCGGTTTCGAGCAGTACTTC
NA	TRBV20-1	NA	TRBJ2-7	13	CSAPLRLDREQYF	TGCAGTGCTCCCTTGCGGTTGGACCGCGAGCAGTACTTC
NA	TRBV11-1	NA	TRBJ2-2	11	CASSFNGELFF	TGTGCCAGCAGCTTTAACGGGGAGCTGTTTTTT
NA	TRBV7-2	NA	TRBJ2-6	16	CASSLDRTSGANVLTF	TGTGCCAGCAGCCTCGACAGAACCTCTGGGGCCAACGTCCTGACTTTC
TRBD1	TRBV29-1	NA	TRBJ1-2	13	CSVAGQGIEGYTF	TGCAGCGTGGCTGGACAGGGAATAGAAGGCTACACCTTC
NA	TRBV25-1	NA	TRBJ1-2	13	CASSDRAGLGYTF	TGTGCCAGCAGTGACCGGGCCGGGCTTGGCTACACCTTC
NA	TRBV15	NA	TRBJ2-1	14	CATSREQGIVEQFF	TGTGCCACCAGCAGAGAGCAGGGGATCGTTGAGCAGTTCTTC
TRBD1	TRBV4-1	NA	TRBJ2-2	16	CASSQFGTVNTGELFF	TGCGCCAGCAGCCAATTCGGGACAGTTAACACCGGGGAGCTGTTTTTT
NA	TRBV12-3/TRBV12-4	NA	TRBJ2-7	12	CATQAGASEQYF	TGTGCCACCCAGGCGGGGGCGAGTGAGCAGTACTTC
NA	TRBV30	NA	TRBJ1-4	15	CAWSRTGLTNEKLFF	TGTGCCTGGAGTCGAACAGGGCTGACTAATGAAAAACTGTTTTTT
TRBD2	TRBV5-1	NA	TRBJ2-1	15	CASSGRPAGGAEQFF	TGCGCCAGCAGCGGGCGCCCCGCGGGAGGGGCTGAGCAGTTCTTC
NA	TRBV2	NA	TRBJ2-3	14	CASRRITSTDTQYF	TGTGCCAGCAGACGTATCACCAGCACAGATACGCAGTATTTT
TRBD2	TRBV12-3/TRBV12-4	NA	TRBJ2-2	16	CASSSSGRRGAGELFF	TGTGCCAGCAGTTCCAGCGGGAGGAGGGGCGCCGGGGAGCTGTTTTTT
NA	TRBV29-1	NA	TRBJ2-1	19	CSDRLGQGLTTHSYNEQFF	TGCAGCGACAGACTCGGACAGGGACTAACGACGCACTCCTACAATGAGCAGTTCTTC
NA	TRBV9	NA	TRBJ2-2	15	CASSVSQGYTGELFF	TGTGCCAGCAGCGTTAGTCAGGGGTACACCGGGGAGCTGTTTTTT
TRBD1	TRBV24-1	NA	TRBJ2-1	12	CATSQQGVREFF	TGTGCCACCAGTCAACAGGGGGTTCGGGAGTTCTTC
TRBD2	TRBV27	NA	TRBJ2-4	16	CASRGTGGPAKNIQYF	TGTGCCAGCAGAGGGACGGGAGGGCCGGCCAAAAACATTCAGTACTTC
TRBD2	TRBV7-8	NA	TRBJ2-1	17	CASSLDLLAGGLGEQFF	TGTGCCAGCAGCTTAGACCTACTAGCGGGGGGATTGGGTGAGCAGTTCTTC
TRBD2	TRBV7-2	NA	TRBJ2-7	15	CASSYLSGRENEQYF	TGTGCCAGCAGCTACCTTAGCGGGAGAGAGAACGAGCAGTACTTC
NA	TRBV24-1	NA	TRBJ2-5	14	CATSDPTGLETQYF	TGTGCCACCAGTGACCCTACAGGGCTAGAGACCCAGTACTTC
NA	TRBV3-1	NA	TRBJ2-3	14	CASSQDAVTDTQYF	TGTGCCAGCAGCCAAGATGCAGTCACAGATACGCAGTATTTT
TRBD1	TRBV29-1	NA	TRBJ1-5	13	CSVRQGDNQPQHF	TGCAGCGTTCGACAGGGGGACAATCAGCCCCAGCATTTT
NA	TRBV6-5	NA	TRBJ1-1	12	CASSYRRTEAFF	TGTGCCAGCAGTTACCGGAGGACTGAAGCTTTCTTT
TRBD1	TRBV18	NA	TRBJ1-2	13	CASSRGQDYGYTF	TGTGCCAGCTCACGCGGACAGGACTATGGCTACACCTTC
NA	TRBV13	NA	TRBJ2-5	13	CASSWLTSRAQYF	TGTGCCAGCAGCTGGCTTACTTCGAGGGCCCAGTACTTC
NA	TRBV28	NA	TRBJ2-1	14	CASMVGSLPNEQFF	TGTGCCAGCATGGTCGGGTCCTTACCCAATGAGCAGTTCTTC
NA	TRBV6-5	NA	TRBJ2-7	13	CASSGGLTYEQYF	TGTGCCAGCAGTGGGGGGTTAACCTACGAGCAGTACTTC
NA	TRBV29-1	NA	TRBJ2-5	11	CSVQLQETQYF	TGCAGCGTCCAACTCCAAGAGACCCAGTACTTC
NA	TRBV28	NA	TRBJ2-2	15	CASRATGIDTGELFF	TGTGCCAGCAGGGCGACGGGAATCGACACCGGGGAGCTGTTTTTT
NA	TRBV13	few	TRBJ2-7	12	CASSFKGFEQYF	TGTGCCAGCAGCTTTAAAGGGTTCGAGCAGTACTTC